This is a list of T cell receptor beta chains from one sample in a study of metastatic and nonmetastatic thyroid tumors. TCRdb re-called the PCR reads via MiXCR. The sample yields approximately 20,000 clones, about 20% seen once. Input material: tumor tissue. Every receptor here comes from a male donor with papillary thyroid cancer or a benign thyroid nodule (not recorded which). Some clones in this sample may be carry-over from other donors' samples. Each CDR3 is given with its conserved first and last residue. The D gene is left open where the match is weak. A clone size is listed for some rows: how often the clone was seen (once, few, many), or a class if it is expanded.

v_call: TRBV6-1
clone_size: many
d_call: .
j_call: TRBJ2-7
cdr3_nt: TGTGCCAGCAGACCCATGGAGGGGAATTACGAGCAGTACTTC
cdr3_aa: CASRPMEGNYEQYF

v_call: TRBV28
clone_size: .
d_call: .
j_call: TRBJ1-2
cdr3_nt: TGTGCCAGCAGTTTGGGAAATCGAGGGGTATATGGCTACACCTTC
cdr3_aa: CASSLGNRGVYGYTF

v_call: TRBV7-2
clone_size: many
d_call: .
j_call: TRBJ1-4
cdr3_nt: TGTGCCAGCAGCTTATTAGGGTCAGAGCTGTTTTTT
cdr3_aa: CASSLLGSELFF

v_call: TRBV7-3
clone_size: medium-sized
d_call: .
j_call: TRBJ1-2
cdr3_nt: TGTGCCAGCAGCTTCCGGATGAGAGGCTACACCTTC
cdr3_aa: CASSFRMRGYTF

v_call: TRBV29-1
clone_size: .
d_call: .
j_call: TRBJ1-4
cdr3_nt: TGCAGCGTCGCGGAAAGGAATGAAAAACTGTTTTTT
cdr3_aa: CSVAERNEKLFF

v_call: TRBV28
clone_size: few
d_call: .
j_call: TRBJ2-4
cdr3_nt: TGTGCCAGCAGTTTATCGTCAGGGGACCAAAACATTCAGTACTTC
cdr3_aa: CASSLSSGDQNIQYF

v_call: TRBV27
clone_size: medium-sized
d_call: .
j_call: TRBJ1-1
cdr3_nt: TGTGCCAGCAGCCCTCCCCGGCCGGGGTGGACTGAAGCTTTCTTT
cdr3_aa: CASSPPRPGWTEAFF

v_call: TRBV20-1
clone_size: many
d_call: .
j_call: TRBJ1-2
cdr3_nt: TGCAGTGCTAGGCCGTTTGTCGGATATGGCTACACCTTC
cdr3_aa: CSARPFVGYGYTF

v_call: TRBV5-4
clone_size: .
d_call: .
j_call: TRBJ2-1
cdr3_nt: TGTGCCAGCAGCTACACAGGGAGACAGAACAATGAGCAGTTCTTC
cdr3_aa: CASSYTGRQNNEQFF

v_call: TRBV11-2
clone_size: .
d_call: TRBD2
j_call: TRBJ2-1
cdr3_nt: TGTGCCAGCAGCTCCCCTACTAGCGGGTATCAGAATGAGCAGTTCTTC
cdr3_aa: CASSSPTSGYQNEQFF

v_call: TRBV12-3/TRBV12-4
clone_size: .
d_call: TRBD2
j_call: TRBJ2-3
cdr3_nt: TGTGCCAGCAGTCACTGGGGACTAGCGAACACAGATACGCAGTATTTT
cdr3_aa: CASSHWGLANTDTQYF

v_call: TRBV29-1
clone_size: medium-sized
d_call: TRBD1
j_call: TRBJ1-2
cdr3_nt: TGCAGCGTTTCATATACCGGGACAGCGGGGTTGGGCTACACCTTC
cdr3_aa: CSVSYTGTAGLGYTF

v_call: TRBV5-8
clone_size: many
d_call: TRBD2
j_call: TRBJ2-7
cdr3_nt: TGTGCCAGCAGCCGGACTAGAAAATACGAGCAGTACTTC
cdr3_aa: CASSRTRKYEQYF

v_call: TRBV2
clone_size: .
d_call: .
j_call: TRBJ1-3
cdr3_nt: TGTGCCAGCAGCCAAAAAGGGCGACGGGGAACTGGAAACACCATATATTTT
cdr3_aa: CASSQKGRRGTGNTIYF

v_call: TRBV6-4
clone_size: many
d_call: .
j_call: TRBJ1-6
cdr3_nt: TGTGCCAGCAGTGAAAGGGGAAGCCTTAATTCACCCCTCCACTTT
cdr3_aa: CASSERGSLNSPLHF

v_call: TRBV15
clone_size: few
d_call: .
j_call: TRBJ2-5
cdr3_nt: TGTGCCACCAGCCAACTAGCCGGCGAGACCCAGTACTTC
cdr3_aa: CATSQLAGETQYF

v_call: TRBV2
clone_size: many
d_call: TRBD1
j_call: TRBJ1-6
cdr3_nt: TGTGCCAGCAGATCGACAGGGTATAATTCACCCCTCCACTTT
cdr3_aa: CASRSTGYNSPLHF

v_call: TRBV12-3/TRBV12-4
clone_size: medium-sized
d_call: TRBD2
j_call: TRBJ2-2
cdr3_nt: TGTGCCAGCAGTTTCCTAGCGGGGGGCGGGGAGCTGTTTTTT
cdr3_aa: CASSFLAGGGELFF

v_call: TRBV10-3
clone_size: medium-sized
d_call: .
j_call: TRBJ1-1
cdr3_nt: TGTGCCATCAGTGAGTCTCGCCAGGCTGAAGCTTTCTTT
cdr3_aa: CAISESRQAEAFF

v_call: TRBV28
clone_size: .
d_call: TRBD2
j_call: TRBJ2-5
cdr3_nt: TGTGCCAGCAGTTCGCCAGAAGGCGGGAGGGGAGAGACCCAGTACTTC
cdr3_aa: CASSSPEGGRGETQYF

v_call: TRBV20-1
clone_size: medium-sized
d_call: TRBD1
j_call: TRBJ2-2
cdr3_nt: TGCAGTGCTAGTGGGTTAGACAGGGCTAAGACCGGGGAGCTGTTTTTT
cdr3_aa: CSASGLDRAKTGELFF

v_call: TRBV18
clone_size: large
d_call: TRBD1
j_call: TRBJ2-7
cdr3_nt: TGTGCCAGCTCACTCTTGGGACAGGGGGCCTCCTACGAGCAGTACTTC
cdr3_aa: CASSLLGQGASYEQYF

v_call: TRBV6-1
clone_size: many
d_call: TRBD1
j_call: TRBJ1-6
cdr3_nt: TGTGCCAGCACCCGGACAGGGTCTAATTCACCCCTCCACTTT
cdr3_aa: CASTRTGSNSPLHF

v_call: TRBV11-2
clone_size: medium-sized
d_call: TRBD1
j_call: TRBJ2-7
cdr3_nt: TGTGCCAGCAGCTTAGCTACAGGGGATTCCTACGAGCAGTACTTC
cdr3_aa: CASSLATGDSYEQYF

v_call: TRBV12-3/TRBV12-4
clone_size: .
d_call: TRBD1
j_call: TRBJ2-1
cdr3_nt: TGTGCCAGTTCAGCGGGACAGGGGGCCGAGCAGTTCTTC
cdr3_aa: CASSAGQGAEQFF

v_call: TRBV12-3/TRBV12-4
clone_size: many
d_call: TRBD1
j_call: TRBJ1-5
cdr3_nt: TGTGCCAGCAGTTTAACAGGGGGCGGTCAGCCCCAGCATTTT
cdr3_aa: CASSLTGGGQPQHF

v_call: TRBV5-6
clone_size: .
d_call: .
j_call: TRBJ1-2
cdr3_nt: TGTGCCAGCAGCTTGAGGGCCTATGGGTTTTGCTATGGCTACACCTTC
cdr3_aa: CASSLRAYGFCYGYTF

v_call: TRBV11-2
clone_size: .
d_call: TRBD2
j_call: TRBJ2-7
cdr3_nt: TGTGCCAGCAGCAAGACTAGCGGGTGCTCATACGAGCAGTACTTC
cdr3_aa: CASSKTSGCSYEQYF

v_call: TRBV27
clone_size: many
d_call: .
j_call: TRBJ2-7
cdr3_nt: TGTGCCAGCACTCCGAACATCTACGAGCAGTACTTC
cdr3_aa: CASTPNIYEQYF

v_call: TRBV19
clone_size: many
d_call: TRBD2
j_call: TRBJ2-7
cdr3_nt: TGTGCCAGTAGTATTTATAGTAGCGGGAGCGACGAGCAGTACTTC
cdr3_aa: CASSIYSSGSDEQYF

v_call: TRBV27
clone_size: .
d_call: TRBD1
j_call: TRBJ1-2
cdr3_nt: TGTGCCAGCAGTGCTCTACGACAGGGGTTAGGCTACACGTTC
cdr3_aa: CASSALRQGLGYTF

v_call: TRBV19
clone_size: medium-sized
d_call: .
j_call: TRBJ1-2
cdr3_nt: TGTGCCAGTAGTACCCGACAGGCTGGCTACACCTTC
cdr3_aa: CASSTRQAGYTF

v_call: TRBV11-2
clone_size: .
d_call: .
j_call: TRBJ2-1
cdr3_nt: TGTGCCAGCAGCTTAGGCGGACGGGGAGCCTTTGAGCAGTTCTTC
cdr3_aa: CASSLGGRGAFEQFF

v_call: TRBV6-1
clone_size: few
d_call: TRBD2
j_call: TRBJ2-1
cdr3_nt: TGTGCCAGCAGTGAGGGACTAGAGGCCAATGAGCAGTTCTTC
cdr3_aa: CASSEGLEANEQFF

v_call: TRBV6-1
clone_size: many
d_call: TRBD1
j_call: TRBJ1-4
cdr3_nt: TGTGCCAGCGGACGGACAGGGGGCGGTGGAAAACTGTTTTTT
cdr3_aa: CASGRTGGGGKLFF

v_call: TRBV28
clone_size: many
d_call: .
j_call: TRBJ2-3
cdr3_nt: TGTGCCAGTAGACCGGGACCCCTAACATATACGCAGTATTTT
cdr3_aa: CASRPGPLTYTQYF

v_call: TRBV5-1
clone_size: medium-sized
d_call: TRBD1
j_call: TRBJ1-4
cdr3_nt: TGCGCCAGCAGCAGAGTCGGGACAGCGCTACAGGCAACTAATGAAAAACTGTTTTTT
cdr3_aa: CASSRVGTALQATNEKLFF

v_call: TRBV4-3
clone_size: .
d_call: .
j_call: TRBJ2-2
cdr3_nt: TGCGCCAGCAGCCACGGGTGGCGGGCGGAACCTGACGGGGAGCTGTTTTTT
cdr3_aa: CASSHGWRAEPDGELFF

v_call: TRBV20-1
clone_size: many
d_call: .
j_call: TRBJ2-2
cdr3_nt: TGCAGTGCTCCCTCTATGCAGGGCGGGACCGGGGAGCTGTTTTTT
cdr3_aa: CSAPSMQGGTGELFF

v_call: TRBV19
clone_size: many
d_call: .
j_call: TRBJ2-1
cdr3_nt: TGTGCCAGTAGAGCCTGGGATACCGGTCATGAGCAGTTCTTC
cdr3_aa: CASRAWDTGHEQFF

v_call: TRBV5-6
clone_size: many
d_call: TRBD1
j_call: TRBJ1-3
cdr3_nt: TGTGCCAGCAGCTTGGACCAGGGGGCGGAGGGAAACACCATATATTTT
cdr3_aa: CASSLDQGAEGNTIYF

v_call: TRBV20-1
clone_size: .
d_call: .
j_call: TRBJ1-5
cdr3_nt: TGCAGTGCGGAAAGCAGACGGGACATAAAATATCAGCCCCAGCATTTT
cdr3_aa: CSAESRRDIKYQPQHF

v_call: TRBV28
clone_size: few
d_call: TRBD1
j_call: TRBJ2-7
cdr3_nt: TGTGCCAGCATTTTATTGGTTGGGACAGAGTACGAGCAGTACTTC
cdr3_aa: CASILLVGTEYEQYF

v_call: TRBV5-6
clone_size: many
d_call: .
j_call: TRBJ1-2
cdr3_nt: TGTGCCAGCAGCCAAACTAGGGGTGGCTACACCTTC
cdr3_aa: CASSQTRGGYTF

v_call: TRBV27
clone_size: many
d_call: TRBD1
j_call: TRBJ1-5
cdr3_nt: TGTGCCAGCAGCGGGACAGGGGAATATCAGCCCCAGCATTTT
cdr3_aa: CASSGTGEYQPQHF

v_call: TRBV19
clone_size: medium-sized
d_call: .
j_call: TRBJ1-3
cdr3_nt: TGTGCCAGTAGTATAGGAAACACCATATATTTT
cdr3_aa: CASSIGNTIYF

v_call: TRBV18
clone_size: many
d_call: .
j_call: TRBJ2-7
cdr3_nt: TGTGCCAGCTCACAGGGACACGAGCAGTACTTC
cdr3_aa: CASSQGHEQYF

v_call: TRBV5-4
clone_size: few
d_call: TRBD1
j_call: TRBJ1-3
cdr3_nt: TGTGCCAGCAGCCCGGGACAGCCCTCTGGAAACACCATATATTTT
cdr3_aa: CASSPGQPSGNTIYF

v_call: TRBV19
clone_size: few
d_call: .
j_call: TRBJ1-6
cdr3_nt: TGTGCCAGTATGGGGACGTATAATTCACCCCTCCACTTT
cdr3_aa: CASMGTYNSPLHF

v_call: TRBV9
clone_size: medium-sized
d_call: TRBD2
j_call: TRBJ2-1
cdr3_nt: TGTGCCAGCAGCACCCGGGAGGCCAGGTTCCACAATGAGCAGTTCTTC
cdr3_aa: CASSTREARFHNEQFF

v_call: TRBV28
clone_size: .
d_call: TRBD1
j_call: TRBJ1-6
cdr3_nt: TGTGCCAGCAATGCCGGGACAGGGGGGACACCCCTCCACTTT
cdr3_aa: CASNAGTGGTPLHF

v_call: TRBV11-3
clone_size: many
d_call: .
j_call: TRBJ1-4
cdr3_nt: TGTGCCAGCAGCTTAGGACAGTCAACTAATGAAAAACTGTTTTTT
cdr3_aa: CASSLGQSTNEKLFF

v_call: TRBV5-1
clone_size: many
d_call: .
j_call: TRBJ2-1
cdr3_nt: TGCGCCAGCAGCTTGGAAGGGGGCTCCTACAATGAGCAGTTCTTC
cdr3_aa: CASSLEGGSYNEQFF